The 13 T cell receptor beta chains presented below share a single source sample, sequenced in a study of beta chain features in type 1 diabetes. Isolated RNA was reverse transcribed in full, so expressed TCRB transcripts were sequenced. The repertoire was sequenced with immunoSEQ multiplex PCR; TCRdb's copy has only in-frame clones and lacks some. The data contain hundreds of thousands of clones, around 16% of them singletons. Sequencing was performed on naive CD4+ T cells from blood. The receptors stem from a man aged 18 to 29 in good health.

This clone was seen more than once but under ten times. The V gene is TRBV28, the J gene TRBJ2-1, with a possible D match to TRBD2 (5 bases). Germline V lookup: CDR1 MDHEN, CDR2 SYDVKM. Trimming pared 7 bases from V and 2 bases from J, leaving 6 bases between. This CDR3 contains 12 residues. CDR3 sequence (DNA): TGTGCCAGCATGAGGGCCTACAATGAGCAGTTCTTC. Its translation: CASMRAYNEQFF.

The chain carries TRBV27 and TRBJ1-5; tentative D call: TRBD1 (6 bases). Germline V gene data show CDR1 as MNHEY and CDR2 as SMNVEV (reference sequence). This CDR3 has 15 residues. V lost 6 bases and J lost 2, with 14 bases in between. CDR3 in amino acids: CASSPRGGRNQPQHF. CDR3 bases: TGTGCCAGCAGCCCTCGGGGGGGGCGCAATCAGCCCCAGCATTTT.

The CDR3 protein is CASSGGMGTEAFF. The CDR3 coding sequence is TGTGCCAGCAGTGGTGGGATGGGCACTGAAGCTTTCTTT. The chain has TRBV2 and TRBJ1-1; D gene unclear. The CDR3 has 13 amino acids. Germline V gives CDR1 SNHLY, CDR2 FYNNEI. Trimming stripped 4 bases from V and 4 bases from J, with 10 bases between.

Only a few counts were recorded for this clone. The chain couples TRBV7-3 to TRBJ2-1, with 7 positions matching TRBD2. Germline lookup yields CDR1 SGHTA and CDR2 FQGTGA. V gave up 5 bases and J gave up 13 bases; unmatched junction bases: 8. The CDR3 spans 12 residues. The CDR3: CASSPGEGSQFF. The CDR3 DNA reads TGTGCCAGCAGCCCCGGGGAGGGTTCTCAGTTCTTC.

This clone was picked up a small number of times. The CDR3 reads CASSPIHHQPQHF. For the CDR3, the DNA is TGTGCCAGCAGCCCGATCCATCACCAGCCCCAGCATTTT. This chain uses TRBV2 with TRBJ1-5; D is unresolved. Germline loops: CDR1 SNHLY, CDR2 FYNNEI. The CDR3 length is 13 residues. V was cut by 6 bases and J by 7 bases, with 13 bases left in between. The full variable domain, its missing parts supplied by reference TRBV2 and TRBJ1-5, is EPEVTQTPSHQVTQMGQEVILRCVPISNHLYFYWYRQILGQKVEFLVSFYNNEISEKSEIFDDQFSVERPDGSNFTLKIRSTKLEDSAMYFCASSPIHHQPQHFGDGTRLSIL.

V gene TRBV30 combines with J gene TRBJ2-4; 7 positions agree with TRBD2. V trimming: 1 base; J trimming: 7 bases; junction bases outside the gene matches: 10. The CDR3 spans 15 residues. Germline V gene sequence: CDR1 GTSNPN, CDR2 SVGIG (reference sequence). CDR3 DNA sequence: TGTGCCTGGAGTGCTGGACTAGTTGAGTGGAACATTCAGTACTTC. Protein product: CAWSAGLVEWNIQYF.

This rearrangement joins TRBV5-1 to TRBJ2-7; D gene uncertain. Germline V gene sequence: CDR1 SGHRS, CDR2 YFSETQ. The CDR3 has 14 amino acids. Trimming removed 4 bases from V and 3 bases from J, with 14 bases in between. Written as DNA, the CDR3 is TGCGCCAGCAGCCCTATTGAGAAAGTCTACGAGCAGTACTTC. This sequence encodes CASSPIEKVYEQYF.

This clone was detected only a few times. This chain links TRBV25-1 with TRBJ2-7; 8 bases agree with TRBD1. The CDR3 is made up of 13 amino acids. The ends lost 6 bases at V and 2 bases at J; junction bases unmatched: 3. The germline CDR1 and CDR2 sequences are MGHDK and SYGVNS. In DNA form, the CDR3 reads TGTGCCAGCAGACCAGGGGGCCCCTACGAGCAGTACTTC. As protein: CASRPGGPYEQYF.

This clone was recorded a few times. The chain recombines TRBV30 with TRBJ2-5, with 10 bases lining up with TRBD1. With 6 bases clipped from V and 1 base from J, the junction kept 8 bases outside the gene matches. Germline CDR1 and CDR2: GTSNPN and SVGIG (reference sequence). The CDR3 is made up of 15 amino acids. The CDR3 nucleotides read TGTGCCTGCCAGGGACAGGGGTTGGCCCAAGAGACCCAGTACTTC. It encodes CACQGQGLAQETQYF.

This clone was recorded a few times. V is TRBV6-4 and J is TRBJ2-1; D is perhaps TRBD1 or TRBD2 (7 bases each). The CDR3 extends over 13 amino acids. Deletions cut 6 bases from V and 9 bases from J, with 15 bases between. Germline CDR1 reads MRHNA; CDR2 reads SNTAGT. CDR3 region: CASRQGGTTEQFF. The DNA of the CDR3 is TGTGCCAGCAGGCAGGGGGGGACTACTGAGCAGTTCTTC.

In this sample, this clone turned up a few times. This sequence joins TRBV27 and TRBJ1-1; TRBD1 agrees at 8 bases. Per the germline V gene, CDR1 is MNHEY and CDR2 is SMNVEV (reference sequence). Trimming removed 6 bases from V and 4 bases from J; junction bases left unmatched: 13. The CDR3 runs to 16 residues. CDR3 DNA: TGTGCCAGCAGCCCGTGGACAGGGCAAAGAGTCACTGAAGCTTTCTTT. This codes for CASSPWTGQRVTEAFF.

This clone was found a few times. The CDR3 spells CASSIDGGTQYF. DNA of the CDR3: TGCGCCAGCAGTATTGATGGTGGGACCCAGTACTTC. The chain joins TRBV10-2 to TRBJ2-5; D gene uncertain. The germline CDR1 and CDR2 sequences are WSHSY and SAAADI. This CDR3 is 12 amino acids long. The germline V and J ends were trimmed by 5 bases and 7 bases, with 11 bases remaining between them.

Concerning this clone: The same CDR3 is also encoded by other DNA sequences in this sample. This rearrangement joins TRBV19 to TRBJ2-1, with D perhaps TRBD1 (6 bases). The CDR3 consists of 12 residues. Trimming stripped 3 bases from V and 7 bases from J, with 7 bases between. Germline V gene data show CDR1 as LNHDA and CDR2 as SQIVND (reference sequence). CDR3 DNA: TGTGCCAGTAGTATTCAGGGGAATGAGCAGTTCTTC. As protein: CASSIQGNEQFF.